The present TCR beta chain was sequenced within a study of T cell changes during pregnancy in multiple sclerosis. TCRdb's table, derived via immunoSEQ multiplex PCR, lists solely in-frame clones and lacks some. The repertoire has 30,000 to 40,000 clones, roughly 87% of them found once; the top ten carry 0.6% to 1%. The sequenced sample was CD4+ T cells from peripheral blood mononuclear cells, obtained after pregnancy. The receptor was derived from a female donor in good health, enrolled as a control in a pregnancy study.

The CDR3 DNA reads as TGTGCCAGCAGCTTACGAGGGGGGGAATCCTACGAGCAGTACTTC. Translated, it gives CASSLRGGESYEQYF. The J gene is TRBJ2-7, the V gene TRBV7-2, with D perhaps TRBD2 (7 bases). Per germline, CDR1 SGHTA and CDR2 FQGNSA. The V and J ends lost 2 bases and 1 base respectively, with 12 bases between them. The CDR3 sequence is 15 residues long. The full variable domain, its missing parts supplied by reference TRBV7-2 and TRBJ2-7, is GAGVSQSPSNKVTEKGKDVELRCDPISGHTALYWYRQSLGQGLEFLIYFQGNSAPDKSGLPSDRFSAERTGGSVSTLTIQRTQQEDSAVYLCASSLRGGESYEQYFGPGTRLTVT.